Detailed here is one T cell receptor beta chain. The antigen remains unidentified. Mismatch with germline at one junction end may stem from a read error. PCR primers comprised 60 Vbeta and 13 Jbeta primers. The repertoire was sequenced with immunoSEQ multiplex PCR; TCRdb's copy has only in-frame clones and lacks some. The data contain 140,000 to 150,000 clones, approximately 68% of them singletons. This sample was included in a study of cytomegalovirus exposure and HLA in healthy donors. Germline CDR1 is SGHTA and CDR2 is FQGNSA. This CDR3 region has 13 residues. Study-wide findings and caveats: The authors confirmed in vitro that a few CMV-associated chains were specific for CMV antigens.

This clonotype originated in a man in his forties or fifties in good health and CMV-seronegative. The genes are TRBV7-2 and TRBJ2-7, with D tentatively TRBD2 (5 bases). Sequencing was carried out using PBMCs. Here the CDR3 reads CASSLRPFTPRGF. Here the CDR3 DNA reads TGTGCCAGCAGCCTCAGGCCCTTTACCCCTCGGGGCTTC.